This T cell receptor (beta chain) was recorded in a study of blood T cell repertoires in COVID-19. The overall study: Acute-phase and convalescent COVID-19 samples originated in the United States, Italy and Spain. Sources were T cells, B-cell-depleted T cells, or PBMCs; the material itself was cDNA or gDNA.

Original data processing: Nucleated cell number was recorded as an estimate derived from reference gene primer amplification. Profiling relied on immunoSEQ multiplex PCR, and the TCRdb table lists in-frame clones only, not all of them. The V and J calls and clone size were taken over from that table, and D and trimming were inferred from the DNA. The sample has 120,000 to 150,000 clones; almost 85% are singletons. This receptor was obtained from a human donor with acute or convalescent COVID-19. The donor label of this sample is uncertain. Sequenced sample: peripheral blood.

CDR3 DNA sequence: TGTGCCAGCAGCTGGACAGGGGAAGTCTATGGCTACACCTTC. The encoded protein is CASSWTGEVYGYTF. J is TRBJ1-2 and V is TRBV7-9, with 9 bases that match TRBD1. V shed 4 bases, J shed 4 bases, and the junction held 4 bases outside the gene matches. Germline V gene lookup returns CDR1 SEHNR and CDR2 FQNEAQ (reference sequence). The length of the CDR3 is 14 residues.